This T cell receptor beta chain comes out of a study of cytomegalovirus exposure and HLA in healthy donors. This CDR3 comprises 13 residues. The ends were cut back, 3 bases at V and 4 bases at J, with 11 bases in the middle. Per germline, CDR1 SGHRS and CDR2 YFSETQ. PCR amplification relied on 60 Vbeta primers (plus 13 Jbeta primers). Data came from immunoSEQ multiplex PCR; TCRdb stores just in-frame clones and leaves some out. The sample consists of more than 130,000 clones, about 76% of them appearing once. The chain employs TRBV5-1 and TRBJ2-7, with D possibly matching TRBD1 (7 bases). This receptor was obtained from a man aged 18 to 29 in good health and CMV-seronegative. Sequencing used PBMCs. CDR3 amino acids: CASSSGGQYEQYF. CDR3 nucleotides: TGCGCCAGCAGCTCCGGGGGACAGTACGAGCAGTACTTC.